This TCR beta chain was observed in a study of graft-versus-host responses after intestinal transplantation. This CDR3 has 17 residues. CDR1 is SGHTA, CDR2 FQGNSA, per germline. Trimming cost V 4 bases and J 0 bases, with 18 bases left between them. Produced via immunoSEQ multiplex PCR; TCRdb's table is partial and in-frame only. The table includes fewer than 70,000 clones, over 85% detected once. Sequenced material: bone marrow, taken 734 days after intestinal transplantation. V and J are TRBV7-2 and TRBJ1-2, with D maybe TRBD1 (5 bases). This clonotype was obtained from a human patient who received an intestinal transplant, so some T cells may come from the graft donor. As DNA, the CDR3 is TGTGCCAGCAGCTCCCTAGATCGGGGGGAAGCTAACTATGGCTACACCTTC. Translating it yields CASSSLDRGEANYGYTF.